The 30 T cell receptor beta chains below were found in one sample sequenced in a study of blood T cell repertoires in COVID-19. Sequencing was performed with immunoSEQ multiplex PCR; in TCRdb, only in-frame clones are kept and a portion is missing. This table has around 300,000 clones, around 88% appearing once. Sequencing used peripheral blood. These receptors originate from a man aged 30-40 years with active or convalescent COVID-19.

The rearrangement uses TRBV11-3 and TRBJ2-7; weak D call: TRBD1 (5 bases). The V gene lost 5 bases and the J gene lost 6 bases, with 20 bases spanning the gap. This CDR3 comprises 15 residues. CDR1 and CDR2 (germline): SGHNT, YENEEA. The CDR3 bases are TGTGCCAGCAGCCTAGTTTGGGGCAGGGTGCGCGAGCAGTACTTC. Amino acids: CASSLVWGRVREQYF.

The CDR3 coding sequence is TGTGCCAGCAGTGAAGGAGGCAGGGTGGTAGCAAATCAGCCCCAGCATTTT. Residues: CASSEGGRVVANQPQHF. This chain uses TRBV6-1 with TRBJ1-5, with D tentatively TRBD1 (5 bases). Germline CDR1 and CDR2: MNHNS and SASEGT. The CDR3 is 17 amino acids. V was shortened by 1 base and J by 4 bases, with 17 bases between the two germline ends.

This chain uses TRBV30 with TRBJ1-2; perhaps TRBD1 as D (5 bases). V was cut by 0 bases and J by 4 bases, with 12 bases left in between. The CDR3 sequence is 14 residues long. Germline CDR1 GTSNPN, CDR2 SVGIG (reference sequence). CDR3 in amino acids: CAWSVRSRAYGYTF. CDR3 nucleotide sequence: TGTGCCTGGAGTGTACGGTCCAGGGCCTATGGCTACACCTTC.

This chain links TRBV9 with TRBJ2-1, with a possible D match to TRBD2 (6 bases). This CDR3 spans 16 amino acids. V lost 4 bases, J lost 2 bases, and 16 bases lay in between. In germline, CDR1 is SGDLS, CDR2 YYNGEE. The CDR3 DNA follows: TGTGCCAGCAGCCCTCGTCCGGGGGAGGCCTACAATGAGCAGTTCTTC. Protein sequence: CASSPRPGEAYNEQFF.

This chain joins TRBV6-6 and TRBJ2-5; 8 bases fit TRBD1. V lost 7 bases and J lost 3; bases outside the gene matches: 1. Germline V lookup: CDR1 MNHNY, CDR2 SVGAGI (reference sequence). CDR3 length equals 12 residues. CDR3 sequence: CASTDREETQYF. In DNA form, the CDR3 reads TGTGCCAGCACGGACAGGGAAGAGACCCAGTACTTC.

This clone was observed once. V gene TRBV15 combines with J gene TRBJ2-1, with TRBD1 matching 7 bases. Trimming took 2 bases from V and 8 from J; bases not matched to a gene: 9. Germline V gene sequence: CDR1 LNHNV, CDR2 YYDKDF (reference sequence). CDR3 length equals 15 residues. The CDR3 DNA is TGTGCCACCAGCAGAAGACAGGGCCTTATGGATGAGCAGTTCTTC. Encoded protein: CATSRRQGLMDEQFF.

The chain is built from TRBV5-4 and TRBJ2-1, with 7 bases lining up with TRBD1. The CDR3 sequence is 14 residues long. The junction had 11 bases not matched to a gene; V was cut back by 9 bases and J by 5 bases. CDR1 SGHNT and CDR2 YYREEE come from the germline V gene (reference sequence). CDR3 residues: CANGPGGRDNEQFF. CDR3 bases: TGTGCCAACGGGCCAGGGGGTAGAGACAATGAGCAGTTCTTC.

V is TRBV6-5 and J is TRBJ1-2; weak D call: TRBD1 (6 bases). CDR3 length equals 14 residues. Germline values: CDR1 MNHEY, CDR2 SVGAGI. V shed 7 bases and J shed 4 bases, with 16 bases lying between them. The CDR3 spells CASTDPRGGYGYTF. CDR3 sequence (DNA): TGTGCCAGCACCGATCCCAGAGGGGGCTATGGCTACACCTTC.

This clone was counted a few times. The V call is TRBV3-1 (or the pseudogene TRBV3-2), the J call TRBJ2-3; TRBD1 agrees at 7 bases. From germline, CDR1 is LGHDT and CDR2 YNNKEL (reference sequence). V trimming: 7 bases; J trimming: 9 bases; junction bases outside the gene matches: 7. The CDR3 contains 12 residues. CDR3 residues: CASNTRGGTQYF. Here the CDR3 DNA reads TGTGCCAGCAATACCCGAGGGGGCACGCAGTATTTT.

The chain carries TRBV6-4 and TRBJ2-1; D is unresolved. Trimming cost V 0 bases and J 5 bases, with 20 bases left between them. The germline gives CDR1 MRHNA, CDR2 SNTAGT. This CDR3 contains 18 residues. The CDR3 bases are TGTGCCAGCAGTGACTCGAGTCGGGTGGCCCCGCCTAACAATGAGCAGTTCTTC. Translation gives CASSDSSRVAPPNNEQFF.

The V and J genes are TRBV18 and TRBJ1-1, with TRBD1 matching 7 bases. The germline V gene encodes CDR1 KGHSH and CDR2 LQKENI. The V segment lost 4 bases and the J segment 4 bases; nucleotides outside the gene matches: 6. This CDR3 is 14 amino acids long. The CDR3 nucleotides read TGTGCCAGCTCACAAACGGAGGGGGCCACTGAAGCTTTCTTT. It specifies CASSQTEGATEAFF.

The J gene is TRBJ2-1, the V gene TRBV11-3, with 7 bases fitting TRBD2. V lost 6 bases to trimming and J lost 4 bases; unmatched junction nucleotides: 12. The CDR3 extends over 16 amino acids. The germline V gene has CDR1 SGHNT and CDR2 YENEEA. The CDR3 DNA sequence: TGTGCCAGCAGTTCCCGCGCGGGAGCCATTTACAATGAGCAGTTCTTC. Its protein product is CASSSRAGAIYNEQFF.

The genes are TRBV7-8 and TRBJ2-7; weak D call: TRBD2 (5 bases). The V end lost 5 bases, the J end lost 2 bases, and 10 bases lay between the germline ends. In germline, CDR1 is SGHVS, CDR2 FQNEAQ. This CDR3 spans 13 amino acids. CDR3 nucleotides: TGTGCCAGCAGCCCCCGGACTGCCTACGAGCAGTACTTC. Protein sequence: CASSPRTAYEQYF.

This clone was picked up a small number of times. The chain carries TRBV9 and TRBJ2-1, with 7 positions matching TRBD1. Looked up from germline, CDR1 is SGDLS and CDR2 is YYNGEE. V shed 3 bases, J shed 0 bases, and the junction held 3 bases outside the gene matches. The CDR3 is 15 amino acids. The CDR3 DNA follows: TGTGCCAGCAGCGCCTCAGGGGGCTCCTACAATGAGCAGTTCTTC. Protein: CASSASGGSYNEQFF.

The chain is built from TRBV11-3 and TRBJ2-5; no definite D call. V dropped 3 bases and J dropped 1 base, with 6 bases sitting between them. The germline V gene encodes CDR1 SGHNT and CDR2 YENEEA. This CDR3 contains 13 residues. The CDR3 protein is CASSLGTQETQYF. The CDR3 region has the DNA TGTGCCAGCAGCTTGGGCACCCAAGAGACCCAGTACTTC.

The genes are TRBV6-5 and TRBJ1-1; 8 nucleotides align to TRBD1. CDR3 size: 14 residues. Germline CDR1 and CDR2: MNHEY and SVGAGI. Trimming at V came to 7 bases and at J to 3 bases, leaving 7 bases not matched to a gene. CDR3 sequence (DNA): TGTGCCAGCACCCCGGACAGGGCGGACACTGAAGCTTTCTTT. The encoded protein is CASTPDRADTEAFF.

This sequence joins TRBV12-3 or TRBV12-4 and TRBJ2-1; D is undetermined. This CDR3 contains 13 residues. V was clipped by 6 bases and J by 6 bases, with 12 bases between them. The CDR3, as DNA: TGTGCCAGCAGCCCGAGGTCCGGCAATGAGCAGTTCTTC. It encodes CASSPRSGNEQFF.

The chain employs TRBV28 and TRBJ2-5, with TRBD2 matching 7 bases. The CDR3 is 16 residues long. With V trimmed by 7 bases and J by 9 bases, 20 bases remained unmatched. CDR1 and CDR2 (germline): MDHEN, SYDVKM. CDR3 nucleotide sequence: TGTGCCAGCAAAACCGGGCTAGCGGTCTCGGTCGGGGCCCAGTACTTC. Amino acid sequence: CASKTGLAVSVGAQYF.

This chain uses TRBV14 with TRBJ2-5, with D possibly matching TRBD2 (5 bases). Trimming left V 4 bases short and J 1 base short, with 13 bases between. The CDR3 runs to 15 residues. Germline V gene data show CDR1 as SGHDN and CDR2 as FVKESK. The CDR3 protein is CASSPTRAAQETQYF. The CDR3 DNA reads TGTGCCAGCAGCCCCACGAGGGCGGCCCAAGAGACCCAGTACTTC.

This clone was counted only a few times. The V call is TRBV5-8, the J call TRBJ2-1; 8 bases map to TRBD2. CDR3 length equals 14 residues. Trimming at V came to 1 base and at J to 4 bases, leaving 1 base not matched to a gene. The germline V gene has CDR1 SGHTS and CDR2 YDEGEE. CDR3 region: CASSLTSGYNEQFF. The CDR3 DNA follows: TGTGCCAGCAGCTTGACTAGCGGATACAATGAGCAGTTCTTC.

The J gene is TRBJ2-1, the V gene TRBV11-2; D is undetermined. The CDR3 covers 12 residues. V lost 1 base and J 11 bases, leaving 9 bases between the germline ends. Germline V gene lookup returns CDR1 SGHAT and CDR2 FQNNGV. The CDR3, as DNA: TGTGCCAGCAGCTTAGGTGGCAGGCAGCAGTTCTTC. Its protein is CASSLGGRQQFF.

The rearrangement joins TRBV4-1 to TRBJ1-1; D is perhaps TRBD1 (5 bases). CDR3 length: 15 amino acids. The germline gives CDR1 MGHRA, CDR2 YSYEKL. The V and J ends lost 0 bases and 4 bases respectively, with 12 bases between them. This CDR3 reads CASSQEGGGGTEAFF. CDR3 DNA: TGCGCCAGCAGCCAAGAGGGGGGTGGGGGCACTGAAGCTTTCTTT.

The chain has TRBV24-1 and TRBJ2-3; 7 nucleotides line up with TRBD2. Germline-derived CDR1 and CDR2 are KGHDR and SFDVKD. The CDR3 has 15 residues. Trimming at V came to 5 bases and at J to 1 base, leaving 5 bases not matched to a gene. For the CDR3, the DNA is TGTGCCACCAGTGTAGGGGACTATCGCACAGATACGCAGTATTTT. It yields the protein CATSVGDYRTDTQYF.

The chain has TRBV23-1 and TRBJ2-1; a weak D match, TRBD1 (6 bases). TRBV23-1 is an ORF; its function is uncertain. Trimming stripped 1 base from V and 12 bases from J, with 13 bases between. The CDR3 is 13 residues long. Written as DNA, the CDR3 is TGCGCCAGCAGTCAATTTAGGGGGAACGGGCAGTTCTTC. Translated: CASSQFRGNGQFF.

The rearrangement uses TRBV4-3 and TRBJ2-5, with 7 bases identical to TRBD2. V was pared by 0 bases and J by 2 bases, with 3 bases of the junction left unmatched. Looked up from germline, CDR1 is LGHNA and CDR2 is YSLEER. The CDR3 has 15 residues. CDR3 protein: CASSQDRGVQETQYF. The CDR3 DNA follows: TGCGCCAGCAGCCAAGACCGGGGGGTGCAAGAGACCCAGTACTTC.

The V and J genes are TRBV30 and TRBJ2-7; the match to TRBD2 covers 10 bases. In germline, CDR1 is GTSNPN, CDR2 SVGIG (reference sequence). There are 14 residues in the CDR3. The junction had 6 bases not matched to a gene; V was cut back by 4 bases and J by 3 bases. The CDR3 DNA is TGTGCCTGGACCCGACTAGCGGGCCACTACGAGCAGTACTTC. Translated, it gives CAWTRLAGHYEQYF.

The chain joins TRBV30 to TRBJ1-5; D not resolved. The germline V gene has CDR1 GTSNPN and CDR2 SVGIG (reference sequence). This CDR3 region has 15 residues. Between the trimmed V and J ends, which lost 2 bases and 5 bases, there was a span of 16 bases. The CDR3 spells CAWSRVAASDQPQHF. The DNA for the CDR3 is TGTGCCTGGAGTCGGGTAGCCGCGAGTGATCAGCCCCAGCATTTT.

The chain recombines TRBV7-6 with TRBJ2-7; D is undetermined. The V gene's germline CDR1 is SGHVS and CDR2 FNYEAQ. Trimming removed 0 bases from V and 3 bases from J, with 9 bases in between. CDR3 size: 14 residues. In DNA form, the CDR3 reads TGTGCCAGCAGCTTAGCTACCAGTTTCTACGAGCAGTACTTC. Amino acids: CASSLATSFYEQYF.

The chain links TRBV15 to TRBJ1-1, with TRBD1 matching 7 bases. The ends lost 3 bases at V and 6 bases at J; junction bases unmatched: 7. The CDR3 is 14 residues long. The V gene's germline CDR1 is LNHNV and CDR2 YYDKDF (reference sequence). The chain's CDR3 is CATSSDRVIPEAFF. In DNA, the CDR3 is TGTGCCACCAGCAGCGACAGGGTGATACCTGAAGCTTTCTTT.

The genes are TRBV19 and TRBJ2-1; possible D gene TRBD2, 5 bases. CDR3 length: 12 amino acids. V dropped 7 bases and J dropped 3 bases, with 7 bases sitting between them. Per germline, CDR1 LNHDA and CDR2 SQIVND (reference sequence). The CDR3 coding sequence is TGTGCCAGTACCGGGATCTACAATGAGCAGTTCTTC. It codes for CASTGIYNEQFF.